Below are 13 T cell receptor beta chains sequenced from a single sample in a study of naive and memory T cell subsets. An equimolar mix of two oligonucleotides served as the beta constant-region primer for TRBC1 and TRBC2. Nested alpha and beta constant-region primers with the SP2 primer drove four PCR rounds on ligated cDNA. MiXCR was run by TCRdb on the UMI-ligation and nested PCR reads, yielding one entry per CDR3 protein. This sample has roughly 80,000 distinct CDR3 sequences, with around 9% found just once. The sequenced sample was naive CD8+ T cells from blood. Every receptor here comes from a human donor in good health.

This rearrangement joins TRBV20-1 to TRBJ1-1; 8 positions agree with TRBD1. CDR1 and CDR2 (germline): DFQATT, SNEGSKA (reference sequence). V dropped 5 bases and J dropped 0; count of bases not matched to a gene: 11. The CDR3 totals 16 residues. CDR3 region: CSALSPGGLMNTEAFF. The CDR3 bases are TGCAGTGCTCTTTCTCCAGGGGGCCTCATGAACACTGAAGCTTTCTTT.

This clonotype was detected only a few times. The V gene is TRBV5-1, the J gene TRBJ2-3; D unclear. CDR3 length: 13 amino acids. CDR1 SGHRS and CDR2 YFSETQ come from the germline V gene. Trimming removed 0 bases at V and 4 bases at J, with 6 bases between. The CDR3: CASSLAIPDTQYF. The CDR3 nucleotides read TGCGCCAGCAGCTTGGCCATTCCAGATACGCAGTATTTT.

This clonotype was seen many times. The chain links TRBV29-1 to TRBJ2-1; D call uncertain. Trimming took off 0 bases at V and 7 bases at J, with 13 bases between the two ends. The germline CDR1 and CDR2 sequences are SQVTM and ANQGSEA. This CDR3 region has 14 residues. Written as DNA, the CDR3 is TGCAGCGTTGAAGAAGGTCTGTCTTTAAATGAGCAGTTCTTC. It translates to CSVEEGLSLNEQFF.

Only a few counts were recorded for this clonotype. The chain carries TRBV14 and TRBJ2-1; 16 nucleotides line up with TRBD2. The V and J ends lost 6 bases and 8 bases, in that order; junction bases with no gene match: 1. Germline V gene lookup returns CDR1 SGHDN and CDR2 FVKESK. The CDR3 extends over 14 amino acids. The CDR3 loop is CASRGTSGRDEQFF. The CDR3, as DNA: TGTGCCAGCAGGGGGACTAGCGGGAGGGATGAGCAGTTCTTC.

This clonotype was counted only a few times. CDR3 in DNA: TGTGCCAGCAGCCGGGGACGGTGGGCCTACGAGCAGTACTTC. Translation: CASSRGRWAYEQYF. V usage is TRBV14 and J usage is TRBJ2-7, with D perhaps assigned TRBD1 or TRBD2 (5 bases each). CDR3 length: 14 residues. CDR1 is SGHDN and CDR2 is FVKESK in the germline V gene. V was trimmed by 4 bases and J by 2 bases, leaving 12 bases between them.

This chain joins TRBV20-1 and TRBJ1-5; TRBD1 aligns across 12 bases. Trimming removed 0 bases from V and 6 bases from J; junction bases left unmatched: 6. Germline assignment: CDR1 DFQATT and CDR2 SNEGSKA (reference sequence). The CDR3 spans 16 residues. In nucleotides, the CDR3 is TGCAGTGCTAGAGACCGGGACAGGGGGCTCGTTCAGCCCCAGCATTTT. It specifies CSARDRDRGLVQPQHF.

The chain combines TRBV25-1 with TRBJ2-1; D gene ambiguous. Trimming pared 0 bases from V and 9 bases from J, leaving 3 bases between. The CDR3 covers 11 residues. CDR1 MGHDK and CDR2 SYGVNS come from the germline V gene. The CDR3 region has the DNA TGTGCCAGCAGTGAATACGGTGAGCAGTTCTTC. It codes for CASSEYGEQFF.

J is TRBJ1-4 and V is TRBV27; 10 positions agree with TRBD1. There are 16 residues in the CDR3. Germline V gene sequence: CDR1 MNHEY, CDR2 SMNVEV (reference sequence). The V and J ends lost 4 bases and 0 bases, in that order; junction bases with no gene match: 2. The CDR3 reads CASSWGQGSTNEKLFF. Here the CDR3 DNA reads TGTGCCAGCAGTTGGGGACAGGGGTCAACTAATGAAAAACTGTTTTTT.

This clonotype was seen ten or more times. This chain connects TRBV12-3 or TRBV12-4 to TRBJ2-3; either TRBD1 or TRBD2 may supply D (5 bases each). The CDR3 loop spans 16 amino acids. With 7 bases removed from V and 0 bases from J, the gap between germline ends came to 17 bases. CDR3: CASKAPGPKSTDTQYF. The DNA for the CDR3 is TGTGCCAGCAAGGCCCCGGGACCTAAGAGCACAGATACGCAGTATTTT.

The genes are TRBV20-1 and TRBJ2-5; perhaps D is TRBD1 or TRBD2 (5 bases each). V was pared by 3 bases and J by 1 base, with 12 bases between. The CDR3 has 14 residues. CDR1 and CDR2 (germline): DFQATT, SNEGSKA (reference sequence). The CDR3 region is CSASGTELQETQYF. The CDR3, as DNA: TGCAGTGCTAGCGGGACCGAACTCCAAGAGACCCAGTACTTC.

Ten or more counts support this clonotype. The chain is built from TRBV28 and TRBJ1-3; 12 bases are a match to TRBD1. Trimming took 3 bases from V and 5 from J; bases not matched to a gene: 8. The CDR3 is 17 amino acids. CDR1 MDHEN and CDR2 SYDVKM come from the germline V gene. The DNA of the CDR3 is TGTGCCAGCAGTTTTTTTACGGGGACAGGGGGCCGAAACACCATATATTTT. Translating it yields CASSFFTGTGGRNTIYF.

This clonotype was detected a few times. The genes are TRBV27 and TRBJ1-5, with 11 bases fitting TRBD1. Germline V gives CDR1 MNHEY, CDR2 SMNVEV (reference sequence). V shed 5 bases, J shed 5 bases, and the junction held 8 bases outside the gene matches. The CDR3 consists of 16 residues. CDR3 coding DNA: TGTGCCAGCAGTCCCCCTTCGGACAGGGGGCATCAGCCCCAGCATTTT. Its translation is CASSPPSDRGHQPQHF.

This clonotype was counted only a few times. J is TRBJ1-3 and V is TRBV6-5, with D perhaps TRBD1 (5 bases). Germline CDR1 MNHEY, CDR2 SVGAGI. The CDR3 consists of 15 residues. V was shortened by 5 bases and J by 0 bases, with 11 bases between the two germline ends. DNA for the CDR3: TGTGCCAGCAGTCCCGGAGGGACCTCTGGAAACACCATATATTTT. Translating gives CASSPGGTSGNTIYF.